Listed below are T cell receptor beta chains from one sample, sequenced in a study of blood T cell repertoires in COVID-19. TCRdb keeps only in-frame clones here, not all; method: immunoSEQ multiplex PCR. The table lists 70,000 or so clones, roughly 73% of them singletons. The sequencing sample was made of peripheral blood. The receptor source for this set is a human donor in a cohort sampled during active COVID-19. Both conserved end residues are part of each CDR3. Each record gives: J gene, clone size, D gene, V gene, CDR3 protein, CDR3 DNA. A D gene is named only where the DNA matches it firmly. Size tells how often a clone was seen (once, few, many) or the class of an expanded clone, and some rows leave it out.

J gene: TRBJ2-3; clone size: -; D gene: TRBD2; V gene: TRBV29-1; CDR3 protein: CSVDILAGGTQYF; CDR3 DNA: TGCAGCGTTGATATCCTAGCGGGGGGTACGCAGTATTTT
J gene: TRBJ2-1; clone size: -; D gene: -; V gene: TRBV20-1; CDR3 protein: CSAHPHEQFF; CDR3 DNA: TGCAGTGCACACCCTCATGAGCAGTTCTTC
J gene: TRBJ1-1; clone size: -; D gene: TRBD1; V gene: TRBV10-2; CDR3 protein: CASSEWTGPTEAFF; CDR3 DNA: TGCGCCAGCAGTGAGTGGACAGGGCCTACTGAAGCTTTCTTT
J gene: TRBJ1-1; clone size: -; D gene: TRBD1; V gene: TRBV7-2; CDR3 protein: CASSLRTGLNTEAFF; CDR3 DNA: TGTGCCAGCAGCTTGCGGACAGGACTGAACACTGAAGCTTTCTTT
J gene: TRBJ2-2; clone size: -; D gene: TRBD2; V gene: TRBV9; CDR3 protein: CASSLLGGDTGELFF; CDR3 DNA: TGTGCCAGCAGCCTCCTCGGGGGGGACACCGGGGAGCTGTTTTTT
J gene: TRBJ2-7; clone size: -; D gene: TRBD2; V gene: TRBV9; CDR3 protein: CASSLRPSGRADEQYF; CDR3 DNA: TGTGCCAGCAGCCTCAGACCTAGCGGGAGGGCCGACGAGCAGTACTTC
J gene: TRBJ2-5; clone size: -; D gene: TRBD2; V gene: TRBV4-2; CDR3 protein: CASSQNSGGPQETQYF; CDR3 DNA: TGTGCCAGCAGCCAAAATAGCGGGGGACCCCAAGAGACCCAGTACTTC
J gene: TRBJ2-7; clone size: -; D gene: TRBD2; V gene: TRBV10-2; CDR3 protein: CASSAKTSGVYSF; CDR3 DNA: TGCGCCAGCAGTGCGAAGACTAGCGGGGTTTACAGTTTC
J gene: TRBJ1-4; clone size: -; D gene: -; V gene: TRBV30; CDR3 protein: CAWREGLSTNEKLFF; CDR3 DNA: TGTGCCTGGAGAGAGGGACTTTCAACTAATGAAAAACTGTTTTTT
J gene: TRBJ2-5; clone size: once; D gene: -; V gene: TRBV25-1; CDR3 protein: CASSASRTRQETQYF; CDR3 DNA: TGTGCCAGCAGCGCGTCCCGGACTCGTCAAGAGACCCAGTACTTC
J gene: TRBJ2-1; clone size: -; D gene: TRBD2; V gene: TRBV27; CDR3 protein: CASSLKGEGLPIWEQFF; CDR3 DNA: TGTGCCAGCAGTTTAAAAGGGGAGGGACTACCAATTTGGGAGCAGTTCTTC
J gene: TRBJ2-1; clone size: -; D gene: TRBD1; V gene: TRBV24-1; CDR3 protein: CATSRDSYNEQFF; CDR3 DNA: TGTGCCACCAGCCGGGACAGCTACAATGAGCAGTTCTTC
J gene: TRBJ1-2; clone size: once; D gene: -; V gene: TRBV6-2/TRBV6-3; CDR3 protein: CASSYGSLPLQGYTF; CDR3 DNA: TGTGCCAGCAGTTACGGGAGCCTGCCCCTTCAGGGCTACACCTTC
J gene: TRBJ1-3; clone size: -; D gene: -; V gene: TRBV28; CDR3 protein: CASSSPGRWEEASGNTIYF; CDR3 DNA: TGTGCCAGCAGTTCCCCGGGGCGTTGGGAGGAGGCCTCTGGAAACACCATATATTTT
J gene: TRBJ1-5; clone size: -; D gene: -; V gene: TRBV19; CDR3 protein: CASSIPDSMPQHF; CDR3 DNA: TGTGCCAGTAGTATTCCGGACTCCATGCCCCAGCATTTT
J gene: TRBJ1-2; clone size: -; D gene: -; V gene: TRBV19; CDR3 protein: CASTPDGGDYGYTF; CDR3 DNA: TGTGCCAGTACCCCAGACGGCGGGGACTATGGCTACACCTTC
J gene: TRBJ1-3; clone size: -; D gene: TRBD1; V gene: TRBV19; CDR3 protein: CASRQGASGNTIYF; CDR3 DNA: TGTGCCAGCAGACAGGGTGCTTCTGGAAACACCATATATTTT
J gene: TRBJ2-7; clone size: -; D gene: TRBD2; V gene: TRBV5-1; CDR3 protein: CASSLGAGETYEQYF; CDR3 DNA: TGCGCCAGCAGCTTGGGGGCGGGAGAGACCTACGAGCAGTACTTC
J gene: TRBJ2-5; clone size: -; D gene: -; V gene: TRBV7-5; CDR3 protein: CARSLVGQRKETQYF; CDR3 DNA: TGTGCCAGAAGCTTAGTTGGACAGCGTAAAGAGACCCAGTACTTC
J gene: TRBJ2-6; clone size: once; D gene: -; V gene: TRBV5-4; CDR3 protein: CASNKGQGPSGANVLTF; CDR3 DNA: TGTGCCAGCAACAAAGGGCAGGGCCCCTCTGGGGCCAACGTCCTGACTTTC
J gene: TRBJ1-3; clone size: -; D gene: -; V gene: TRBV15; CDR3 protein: CATSLVAGNTIYF; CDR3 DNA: TGTGCCACCAGTCTAGTCGCTGGAAACACCATATATTTT
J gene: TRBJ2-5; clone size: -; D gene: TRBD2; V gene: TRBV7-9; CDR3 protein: CASRFDGLAGDGETQYF; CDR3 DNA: TGTGCCAGCAGATTTGATGGACTAGCGGGGGATGGAGAGACCCAGTACTTC
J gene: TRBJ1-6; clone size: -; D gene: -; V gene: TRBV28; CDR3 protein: CASSLYRQSSYNSPLHF; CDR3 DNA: TGTGCCAGCAGTTTATACCGACAGAGCTCCTATAATTCACCCCTCCACTTT
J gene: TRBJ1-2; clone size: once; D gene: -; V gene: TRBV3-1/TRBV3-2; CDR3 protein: CASSVGLPALGGYTF; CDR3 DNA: TGTGCCAGCAGCGTGGGACTACCGGCTTTAGGTGGCTACACCTTC
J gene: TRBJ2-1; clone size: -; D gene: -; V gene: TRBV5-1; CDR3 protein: CASRQYNEQFF; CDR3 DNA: TGCGCCAGCAGACAGTACAATGAGCAGTTCTTC
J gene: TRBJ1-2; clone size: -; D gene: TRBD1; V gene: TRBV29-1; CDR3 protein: CSGSDRDGSYTF; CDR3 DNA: TGCAGCGGGTCGGACAGGGACGGTAGCTACACCTTC
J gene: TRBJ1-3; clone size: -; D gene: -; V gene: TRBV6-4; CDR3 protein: CASSVTVSSGNTIYF; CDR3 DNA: TGTGCCAGCAGTGTAACAGTCAGCTCTGGAAACACCATATATTTT
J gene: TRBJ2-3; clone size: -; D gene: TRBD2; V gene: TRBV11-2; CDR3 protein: CASSMWTSGTDTQYF; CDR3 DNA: TGTGCCAGCAGCATGTGGACTAGCGGCACAGATACGCAGTATTTT
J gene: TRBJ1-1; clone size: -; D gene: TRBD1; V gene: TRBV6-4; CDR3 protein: CASSATVVQGVMNTEAFF; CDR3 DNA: TGTGCCAGCAGTGCCACAGTGGTTCAGGGGGTAATGAACACTGAAGCTTTCTTT
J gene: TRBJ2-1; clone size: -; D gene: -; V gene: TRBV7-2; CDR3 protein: CASSFVTDLYNEQFF; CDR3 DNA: TGTGCCAGCAGCTTTGTGACAGACCTATACAATGAGCAGTTCTTC
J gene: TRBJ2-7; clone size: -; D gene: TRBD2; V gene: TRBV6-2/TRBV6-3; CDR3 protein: CASSYERGSYEQYF; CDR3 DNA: TGTGCCAGCAGTTACGAGCGGGGGTCCTACGAGCAGTACTTC
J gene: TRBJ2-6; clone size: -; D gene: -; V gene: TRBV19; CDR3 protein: CASSISGTGANVLTF; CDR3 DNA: TGTGCCAGTAGTATCTCCGGGACTGGGGCCAACGTCCTGACTTTC